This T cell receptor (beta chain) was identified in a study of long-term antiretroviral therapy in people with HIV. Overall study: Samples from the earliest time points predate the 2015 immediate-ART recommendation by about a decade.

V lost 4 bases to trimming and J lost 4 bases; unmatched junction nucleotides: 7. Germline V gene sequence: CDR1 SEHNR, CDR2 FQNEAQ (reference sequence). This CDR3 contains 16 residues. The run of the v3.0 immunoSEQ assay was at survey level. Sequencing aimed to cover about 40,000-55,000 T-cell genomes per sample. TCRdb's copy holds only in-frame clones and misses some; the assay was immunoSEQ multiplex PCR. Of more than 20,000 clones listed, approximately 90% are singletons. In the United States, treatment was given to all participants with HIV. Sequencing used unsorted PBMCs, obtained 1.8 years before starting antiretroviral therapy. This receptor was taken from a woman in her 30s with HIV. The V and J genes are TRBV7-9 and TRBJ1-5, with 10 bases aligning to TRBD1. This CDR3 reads CASSSQTGGGNQPQHF. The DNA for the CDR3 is TGTGCCAGCAGCTCCCAGACAGGGGGCGGAAATCAGCCCCAGCATTTT.